The entry below describes one T cell receptor (beta chain). The CDR3 sequence is 15 residues long. J lost 6 bases, V lost 4 bases, and 8 bases had no gene match. CDR1 and CDR2 from the germline V gene are WNHNN and SYGVQD (reference sequence). Original processing methods: Estimates of nucleated cell counts were drawn from the amplification of reference gene primers. Generated by immunoSEQ multiplex PCR, the TCRdb table keeps only in-frame clones and is missing some. V, J and clone size reflect that table, while D and trimming were determined from the DNA. Altogether about 280,000 clones are present, roughly 86% being singletons, with the ten largest covering roughly 9%. These data originate in a study of blood T cell repertoires in COVID-19. Study details: Researchers got acute and convalescent COVID-19 samples from the United States, Italy and Spain. In each case, the material was cDNA or gDNA derived from T cells, B-cell-depleted T cells, or PBMCs.

This receptor was identified in a man between 18 and 29 years old with active or convalescent COVID-19. Input material: peripheral blood. This chain uses TRBV10-1 with TRBJ2-7; 11 bases map to TRBD2. CDR3 loop: CASSASSGGASEQYF. The CDR3 nucleotides are TGCGCCAGCAGTGCCAGTAGCGGGGGGGCCAGCGAGCAGTACTTC.